This T cell receptor beta chain was sequenced during a study of T cell responses to AZD1222 COVID-19 vaccine (dated by TCRdb to the early 2020s). With respect to the entire study: TCR sequencing was performed for more than 230 trial participants, of whom some 200 were given two doses of AZD1222 and approximately 25 were given two doses of MenACWY control vaccine. Trial participants were enrolled by age into 18-55, 56-69 and 70-plus year subgroups, with roughly 150, 30 and 60 TCR-sequenced participants respectively. Results the study describes overall, beyond this receptor: The 56-69-year group was small, and its depth increase did not reach significance, likely because of low power. Most participants were white British and females outnumbered males, and the authors suggested that clonal diversity may have been underestimated. Nearly half of unique spike-specific TCRs reportedly recognized epitopes outside regions mutated in the B.1.351 and B.1.1.7 variants. Conclusions about previously exposed vaccinees were limited because only five to seven AZD1222 recipients were SARS-CoV-2 seropositive at baseline. CD4 TCRs associated with the vaccine covered the entire spike protein, and the dominant responses were in regions 160-218 and 743-854. After two AZD1222 doses, both the breadth and the depth of spike-specific TCRs were significantly higher than at day 0 and than in MenACWY recipients. Because no day 14 peak-response samples were available, the repertoires could be characterized only after the peak T cell response.

The CDR3 regions of human TCRbeta chains were subjected to immunosequencing. In the original analysis: Repertoire TCRs were checked for matches against a reference library of SARS-CoV-2-specific TCRs that had been generated using the MIRA antigen-specificity platform. Breadth meant the fraction of unique TCRs that were SARS-CoV-2-associated, whereas depth meant the fraction of total T cells that were SARS-CoV-2-associated. Using the MIRA data, each spike-specific TCR was assigned both to the spike region to which the TCR was reactive and to a CD4 or CD8 class. Log10-transformed breadth and depth values were compared by one-way ANOVA with Sidak's multiple comparisons tests. Not all clones reach the TCRdb copy of this immuneACCESS table, which keeps in-frame sequences only. Checked studies attribute under half of the gap to unresolved V genes and leave the rest unexplained. V and J calls and clone size follow that table, whereas D and trimming were derived from the DNA. The sample data list about 130,000 clones, and roughly 92% of these were observed just once. In total, the top ten clones hold around 1.1% of the sample.

Comments on this clone: The clone's antigen remains unknown. No base qualities exist here, and no much larger clone lies one base off it.

Based on the germline V gene (reference sequence), the CDR1 and CDR2 sequences are LGHDT and YNNKEL. The CDR3 measures 14 amino acids from cysteine to phenylalanine. The read is trimmed to its CDR3 DNA, 42 bases read in frame from base 1. The junction carries 20 bases between V and J, which are trimmed by 11 bases and 4 bases respectively. The label giving this sample's time point can be read as: about 28 days (+/-7) after the second vaccine dose. AZD1222 recipients whose second dose came at about 4 weeks and those whose second dose came at about 12 weeks were combined into one group, since spike-specific TCR depth and breadth did not differ between the two schedules. The vaccinee samples were drawn from two UK trials, COV001 and COV002, one of which was a single-blind randomized controlled phase 2/3 trial testing AZD1222 (ChAdOx1 nCoV-19) in healthy adults. For TCRbeta chain sequencing, PBMC samples were collected from trial participants at day 0 and at day 28 after the second dose.

The sample here was peripheral blood, taken 28 days after the second AZD1222 dose. In this chain, TRBV3-1 (or the pseudogene TRBV3-2) is recombined with TRBJ1-1; the D gene identity is not certain. The clonotype originates from an adult who received the AZD1222 COVID-19 vaccine. The CDR3 loop reads CAASSASAGTEAFF. The sequence in DNA is TGTGCCGCATCCTCGGCCTCGGCGGGCACTGAAGCTTTCTTT.